The T cell receptor (beta chain) described here comes from a study of cytomegalovirus exposure and HLA in healthy donors. Study-level information: Most genotyped donors, about four fifths of some 400, had Caucasian-associated genetic ancestry. Whole-study findings and limits: The study labeled around 160 TCR beta chains cytomegalovirus-associated.

At sampling all donors were nominally healthy, likely with unrecorded immune exposures. Comment on this clone: Its specificity is unknown.

Researchers ran the PCR with 60 Vbeta and 13 Jbeta primers. Libraries were prepared by immunoSEQ multiplex PCR; TCRdb keeps only in-frame clonotypes and omits some of them. The top ten clones hold approximately 4.4% of a sample with around 190,000 clones, 65% to 80% of them seen once. This TCR came from a woman in her 30s in good health and CMV-seropositive. The material sequenced was PBMCs.

CDR3 DNA sequence: TGTGCCTGGAGTCGGGACAATCAGCCCCAGCATTTT. Translated: CAWSRDNQPQHF. The V and J genes are TRBV30 and TRBJ1-5; no reliable D call. This CDR3 is 12 amino acids long. Germline V gives CDR1 GTSNPN, CDR2 SVGIG (reference sequence). The germline V and J ends were trimmed by 2 bases and 3 bases, with 5 bases remaining between them.